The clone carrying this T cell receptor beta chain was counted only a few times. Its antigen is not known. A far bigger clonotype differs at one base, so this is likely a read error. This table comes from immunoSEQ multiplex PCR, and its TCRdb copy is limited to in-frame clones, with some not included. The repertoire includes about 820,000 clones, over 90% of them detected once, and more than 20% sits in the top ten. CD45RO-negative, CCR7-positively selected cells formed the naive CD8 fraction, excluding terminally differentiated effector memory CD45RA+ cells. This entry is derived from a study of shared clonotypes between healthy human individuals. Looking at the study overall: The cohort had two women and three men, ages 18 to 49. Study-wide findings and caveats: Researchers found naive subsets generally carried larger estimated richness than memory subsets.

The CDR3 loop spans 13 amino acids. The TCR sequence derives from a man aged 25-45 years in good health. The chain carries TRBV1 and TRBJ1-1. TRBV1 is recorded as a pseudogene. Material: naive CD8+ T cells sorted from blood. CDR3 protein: CASSPQRNTEAFF. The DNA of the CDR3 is TGCGCCAGCAGCCCCCAACGGAACACTGAAGCTTTCTTT.